One and the same sample provided the 30 T cell receptor beta chains below, sequenced in a study of CD8 T cells in ankylosing spondylitis. TCRdb itself ran the 5' RACE reads through MiXCR, one entry per CDR3 protein. The sample has fewer than 750,000 distinct CDR3 sequences, under 20% seen once. The antigens for these receptors are not known. Study-level results: Ankylosing spondylitis blood appeared to carry a characteristic TCR beta motif of roughly eight highly homologous variants.

Sequenced material: blood, either unsorted or a sorted T cell fraction (not recorded which). The receptors were gathered from a male donor with ankylosing spondylitis.

The rearrangement joins TRBV12-5 to TRBJ1-2; D is perhaps TRBD1 (5 bases). CDR1 LGHNT and CDR2 FRNRAP come from the germline V gene. Trimming removed 1 base from V and 7 bases from J, with 19 bases in between. The CDR3 covers 16 residues. The DNA for the CDR3 is TGTGCTAGTGGTTTGGCCCCAAATGTTAGGGGTCGTGGCTACACCTTC. Amino acids: CASGLAPNVRGRGYTF.

V is TRBV20-1 and J is TRBJ2-5, with a tentative D call TRBD1 (5 bases). The CDR3 is 13 amino acids. The germline gives CDR1 DFQATT, CDR2 SNEGSKA (reference sequence). V was cut by 6 bases and J by 1 base, with 12 bases left in between. This chain's CDR3 is CSAPDRTQETQYF. The DNA for the CDR3 is TGCAGTGCCCCCGACAGAACCCAAGAGACCCAGTACTTC.

The chain employs TRBV5-1 and TRBJ2-6, with D unresolved. Germline CDR1 reads SGHRS; CDR2 reads YFSETQ. The V and J ends lost 7 bases and 4 bases respectively, with 9 bases between them. This CDR3 comprises 13 residues. CDR3 in amino acids: CASATAGANVLTF. As DNA, the CDR3 is TGCGCCAGCGCTACGGCCGGGGCCAACGTCCTGACTTTC.

V and J are TRBV4-1 and TRBJ2-3, with 12 nucleotides matching TRBD2. In germline, CDR1 is MGHRA, CDR2 YSYEKL. V dropped 0 bases and J dropped 1; count of bases not matched to a gene: 8. The CDR3 has 19 amino acids. DNA of the CDR3: TGCGCCAGCAGCCAAGAAGGGCTAGCGGGAGGGCCGCGCACAGATACGCAGTATTTT. It codes for CASSQEGLAGGPRTDTQYF.

This clonotype was seen a few times. The rearrangement joins TRBV12-3 or TRBV12-4 to TRBJ2-1; 7 bases map to TRBD1. There are 13 residues in the CDR3. V lost 1 base and J lost 9; bases outside the gene matches: 3. The CDR3 bases are TGTGCCAGCAGTTTAGAAGGGGGCGGTGAGCAGTTCTTC. Encoded protein: CASSLEGGGEQFF.

This clonotype came up a few times. The chain joins TRBV3-1 to TRBJ1-2; tentatively, D is TRBD1 (6 bases). CDR3 size: 12 residues. The germline V gene has CDR1 LGHDT and CDR2 YNNKEL (reference sequence). V dropped 1 base and J dropped 7 bases, with 7 bases sitting between them. For the CDR3, the DNA is TGTGCCAGCAGCCAAGTACAGGGTGGCTACACCTTC. Translated: CASSQVQGGYTF.

This clonotype was seen a few times. The chain combines TRBV20-1 with TRBJ2-4; no clear D gene. Germline V lookup: CDR1 DFQATT, CDR2 SNEGSKA (reference sequence). Trimming cost V 0 bases and J 3 bases, with 6 bases left between them. The CDR3 runs 13 residues. The chain's CDR3 is CSARDLGKNIQYF. In nucleotides, the CDR3 is TGCAGTGCTAGAGATTTGGGCAAAAACATTCAGTACTTC.

CDR3 nucleotides: TGTGCCAGCAGATGGACAGGGGGGCAGTTCTTC. This codes for CASRWTGGQFF. The chain is built from TRBV2 and TRBJ2-1; TRBD1 matches at 10 bases. V lost 6 bases and J lost 12; bases outside the gene matches: 2. CDR3 length: 11 amino acids. The germline gives CDR1 SNHLY, CDR2 FYNNEI.

A single count supports this clonotype. The V and J genes are TRBV7-6 and TRBJ1-2, with a tentative D call TRBD1 (6 bases). The CDR3 loop spans 15 amino acids. With 2 bases removed from V and 5 bases from J, the gap between germline ends came to 15 bases. Germline lookup yields CDR1 SGHVS and CDR2 FNYEAQ. The CDR3 DNA reads as TGTGCCAGCAGCTTAAGGGGGGGCTCTCGGTATGGCTACACCTTC. It specifies CASSLRGGSRYGYTF. Full variable domain (outside the CDR3, taken from reference TRBV7-6 and TRBJ1-2): GAGVSQSPRYKVTKRGQDVALRCDPISGHVSLYWYRQALGQGPEFLTYFNYEAQQDKSGLPNDRFSAERPEGSISTLTIQRTEQRDSAMYRCASSLRGGSRYGYTFGSGTRLTVV.

This clonotype was seen repeatedly, ten times or more. The CDR3 here is CASSSRGGTQYF. In nucleotides, the CDR3 is TGTGCCAGCAGCTCCAGGGGTGGTACGCAGTATTTT. V usage is TRBV11-2 and J usage is TRBJ2-3; perhaps TRBD1 as D (6 bases). V dropped 4 bases and J dropped 8 bases, with 10 bases sitting between them. CDR1 and CDR2 from the germline V gene are SGHAT and FQNNGV. The CDR3 extends over 12 amino acids.

This chain uses TRBV5-4 with TRBJ2-1; 9 bases fit TRBD2. Germline V lookup: CDR1 SGHNT, CDR2 YYREEE (reference sequence). V dropped 0 bases and J dropped 5; count of bases not matched to a gene: 6. CDR3 length: 16 amino acids. DNA for the CDR3: TGTGCCAGCAGCTTGGTAAGGACTAGCGCCGACAATGAGCAGTTCTTC. Translated, it gives CASSLVRTSADNEQFF.

The chain joins TRBV12-3 or TRBV12-4 to TRBJ2-1; TRBD2 matches 11 bases. This CDR3 spans 16 amino acids. Trimming took 7 bases from V and 6 from J; bases not matched to a gene: 11. For the CDR3, the DNA is TGTGCCAGCACCTTAGGGGCTAGCGGGAGGAGCAATGAGCAGTTCTTC. Protein: CASTLGASGRSNEQFF.

This clonotype has more than one count but fewer than ten. The rearrangement uses TRBV25-1 and TRBJ2-1; no clear D. Looked up from germline, CDR1 is MGHDK and CDR2 is SYGVNS. V gave up 4 bases and J gave up 6 bases, with 16 bases separating them. CDR3 size: 15 residues. The CDR3 DNA follows: TGTGCCAGCAGTGCCGCAAGCCAACTCTCCAATGAGCAGTTCTTC. Residues: CASSAASQLSNEQFF.

In this sample, this clonotype turned up once. V is TRBV13 and J is TRBJ2-7; 7 bases are shared with TRBD1. In germline, CDR1 is PRHDT, CDR2 FYEKMQ (reference sequence). V lost 5 bases to trimming and J lost 7 bases; unmatched junction nucleotides: 8. CDR3 size: 13 residues. The CDR3 DNA follows: TGTGCCAGCAGCCGACCACAGGGGCGGGAGCAGTACTTC. It is translated as CASSRPQGREQYF.

The genes are TRBV5-1 and TRBJ2-3; 8 bases are shared with TRBD2. Unmatched junction bases numbered 2, after V lost 1 base and J lost 4 bases. The CDR3 runs to 14 residues. Germline CDR1 is SGHRS and CDR2 is YFSETQ. The CDR3 here is CASSLSGLADTQYF. The DNA of the CDR3 is TGCGCCAGCAGCTTGTCGGGACTAGCAGATACGCAGTATTTT. Complete variable domain (other parts from reference TRBV5-1 and TRBJ2-3): KAGVTQTPRYLIKTRGQQVTLSCSPISGHRSVSWYQQTPGQGLQFLFEYFSETQRNKGNFPGRFSGRQFSNSRSEMNVSTLELGDSALYLCASSLSGLADTQYFGPGTRLTVL.

In this sample, this clonotype turned up a few times. The V call is TRBV4-3, the J call TRBJ2-3, with TRBD2 matching over 7 bases. In germline, CDR1 is LGHNA, CDR2 YSLEER. This CDR3 comprises 15 residues. With V trimmed by 1 base and J by 3 bases, 4 bases remained unmatched. DNA for the CDR3: TGCGCCAGCAGCCAAGCGGCGGGAGTAACAGATACGCAGTATTTT. Its translation: CASSQAAGVTDTQYF.

This clonotype was counted only a few times. The V and J genes are TRBV12-3 or TRBV12-4 and TRBJ1-5; TRBD1 aligns across 10 bases. The V and J ends lost 6 bases and 1 base, in that order; junction bases with no gene match: 3. The CDR3 is 15 amino acids. The CDR3 protein is CASSRDRGSNQPQHF. For the CDR3, the DNA is TGTGCCAGCAGCCGGGACAGGGGAAGCAATCAGCCCCAGCATTTT.

A few counts support this clonotype. The chain recombines TRBV7-8 with TRBJ2-5; D may correspond to TRBD1 or TRBD2 (5 bases each). The V and J ends lost 1 base and 1 base respectively, with 10 bases between them. The CDR3 has 15 amino acids. Per germline, CDR1 SGHVS and CDR2 FQNEAQ. The CDR3 bases are TGTGCCAGCAGCTTAGGGCCTGGGACCCAAGAGACCCAGTACTTC. Its translation is CASSLGPGTQETQYF. The full variable domain, its missing parts supplied by reference TRBV7-8 and TRBJ2-5, is GAGVSQSPRYKVAKRGQDVALRCDPISGHVSLFWYQQALGQGPEFLTYFQNEAQLDKSGLPSDRFFAERPEGSVSTLKIQRTQQEDSAVYLCASSLGPGTQETQYFGPGTRLLVL.

The chain combines TRBV20-1 with TRBJ1-2, with 8 positions matching TRBD1. V was pared by 6 bases and J by 1 base, with 10 bases of the junction left unmatched. The germline V gene has CDR1 DFQATT and CDR2 SNEGSKA (reference sequence). This CDR3 comprises 15 residues. CDR3 sequence (DNA): TGCAGTGCCAGACCTCAGGGGGCCCATAACTATGGCTACACCTTC. It codes for CSARPQGAHNYGYTF.

About this clonotype: A much more abundant neighbour one base away suggests this may be a read error. This chain connects TRBV7-2 to TRBJ2-5; 7 nucleotides line up with TRBD1. CDR1 is SGHTA, CDR2 FQGNSA, per germline. This CDR3 contains 13 residues. Trimming took 5 bases from V and 2 from J; bases not matched to a gene: 2. CDR3 region: CASSGDRQETQYF. CDR3 nucleotide sequence: TGTGCCAGCAGCGGGGACAGACAAGAGACCCAGTACTTC. The variable domain in full, with the rest retrieved from reference TRBV7-2 and TRBJ2-5, is GAGVSQSPSNKVTEKGKDVELRCDPISGHTALYWYRQSLGQGLEFLIYFQGNSAPDKSGLPSDRFSAERTGGSVSTLTIQRTQQEDSAVYLCASSGDRQETQYFGPGTRLLVL.

This clonotype showed up just a few times. This chain links TRBV11-2 with TRBJ2-1; TRBD2 aligns across 8 bases. Germline loops: CDR1 SGHAT, CDR2 FQNNGV. This CDR3 comprises 16 residues. Unmatched junction bases numbered 5, after V lost 1 base and J lost 3 bases. The CDR3 is CASSLVRSGSYNEQFF. DNA for the CDR3: TGTGCCAGCAGCTTAGTTAGGAGCGGGAGCTACAATGAGCAGTTCTTC.

About this clonotype: The conserved final phenylalanine or tryptophan is absent from the CDR3, which likely points to a read error. In DNA, the CDR3 is TGTGCCACCAGCAGAGTCACCCGAAGTAATGAAAAACTGTTTTCT. Protein sequence: CATSRVTRSNEKLFS. V usage is TRBV15 and J usage is TRBJ1-4; D is ambiguous. CDR1 is LNHNV and CDR2 is YYDKDF in the germline V gene (reference sequence). This CDR3 has 15 residues. The V gene lost 1 base and the J gene lost 4 bases, with 10 bases spanning the gap.

This chain uses TRBV20-1 with TRBJ1-1; TRBD1 is a possible D gene (5 bases). The CDR3 is made up of 15 amino acids. The V and J ends lost 0 bases and 0 bases respectively, with 11 bases between them. The germline V gene encodes CDR1 DFQATT and CDR2 SNEGSKA (reference sequence). The CDR3 DNA sequence: TGCAGTGCTAGAGATTCCGGGGGGTTGAACACTGAAGCTTTCTTT. Protein product: CSARDSGGLNTEAFF.

This clonotype was seen a handful of times. The rearrangement links TRBV25-1 to TRBJ1-6; D not certain. CDR3 length: 13 amino acids. The V end lost 8 bases, the J end lost 0 bases, and 5 bases lay between the germline ends. Germline V gene sequence: CDR1 MGHDK, CDR2 SYGVNS. The CDR3 reads CASGYSYNSPLHF. For the CDR3, the DNA is TGTGCCAGCGGATACTCCTATAATTCACCCCTCCACTTT.

CDR3 residues: CASSWNMGTQYF. CDR3 nucleotide sequence: TGTGCCAGCAGCTGGAATATGGGAACCCAGTACTTC. The chain carries TRBV7-9 and TRBJ2-5; D is unclear. The CDR3 is 12 amino acids. V lost 4 bases and J lost 8, with 11 bases in between. CDR1 and CDR2 (germline): SEHNR, FQNEAQ (reference sequence).

The chain employs TRBV5-1 and TRBJ1-6; D remains ambiguous. Per germline, CDR1 SGHRS and CDR2 YFSETQ. V shed 0 bases and J shed 9 bases, with 7 bases lying between them. The CDR3 sequence is 13 residues long. CDR3 nucleotide sequence: TGCGCCAGCAGCTTGGGCCCCACTTCACCCCTCCACTTT. Protein: CASSLGPTSPLHF.

This chain connects TRBV21-1 to TRBJ2-7; the table assigns TRBD2, which was not confirmed against the DNA. TRBV21-1 is termed a pseudogene. The CDR3 consists of 11 residues. CDR3 in amino acids: CASSKAGSLYF. The CDR3 DNA follows: TGTGCCAGCAGCAAAGCAGGCTCCCTGTACTTC.

The chain couples TRBV2 to TRBJ2-1; 7 nucleotides align to TRBD2. The CDR3 length is 14 residues. The germline V gene has CDR1 SNHLY and CDR2 FYNNEI. J lost 9 bases, V lost 6 bases, and 11 bases had no gene match. The CDR3 DNA sequence: TGTGCCAGCAGGCTTGAGCGGGGTACAGGTGAGCAGTTCTTC. Amino acid sequence: CASRLERGTGEQFF.

This clonotype has a handful of counts. The chain couples TRBV7-2 to TRBJ2-2; the D gene is possibly TRBD2 (7 bases). The CDR3 has 16 residues. Germline-derived CDR1 and CDR2 are SGHTA and FQGNSA. Trimming stripped 4 bases from V and 4 bases from J, with 16 bases between. The CDR3 nucleotides read TGTGCCAGCAGCTCCCTTGGGAGGGGGTCCACCGGGGAGCTGTTTTTT. Amino acids: CASSSLGRGSTGELFF.

This clonotype was seen a few times. The chain recombines TRBV6-1 with TRBJ2-1, with D perhaps being TRBD1 or TRBD2 (5 bases each). The V end was cut by 4 bases, the J end by 9 bases, with 13 bases between. The CDR3 has 13 residues. Germline CDR1 reads MNHNS; CDR2 reads SASEGT. The CDR3: CASSGDARSEQFF. CDR3 DNA sequence: TGTGCCAGCAGTGGGGACGCCCGGAGTGAGCAGTTCTTC.